The rows below give T cell receptor beta chains drawn from one sample of a study of CD8+ T cells in alopecia areata. The protocol was immunoSEQ multiplex PCR, while the TCRdb copy is restricted to in-frame clones and leaves out a portion. The sample yields over 95,000 clones, 56% seen once. The sample here was CD4+ T cells sorted from blood, taken at week 24, from a patient treated with tofacitinib. The receptors shown here come from a human donor with alopecia areata. The conserved cysteine and the conserved F or W are not part of the CDR3 here. Fields, in order: J gene, V gene, CDR3 length, CDR3 protein.

>TRBJ1-2|TRBV2|11
ASSADSNYGYT
>TRBJ1-1|TRBV29-1|9
SVEANLGAF
>TRBJ2-7|TRBV5-1|10
ASSEGGDEQY
>TRBJ1-5|TRBV7-2|12
ASSFGTGRQPQH
>TRBJ1-6|TRBV4-3|13
ASSQEIRGNSPLH
>TRBJ2-3|TRBV7-2|12
ASSLGPSTDTQY
>TRBJ2-4|TRBV5-1|14
ASSLTGPPAKNIQY
>TRBJ2-3|TRBV29-1|9
SVEEVDTQY
>TRBJ1-6|TRBV7-9|11
ASSRDMISPLH
>TRBJ1-2|TRBV5-1|15
ASSTQGTPLEVYGYT
>TRBJ2-6|TRBV9|12
ASSPDSGANVLT
>TRBJ1-4|TRBV7-9|12
ASSLDSSNEKLF
>TRBJ1-2|TRBV30|10
AWSGVTASYT
>TRBJ2-7|TRBV28|16
ASSLGPSLAGGLYEQY
>TRBJ2-5|TRBV5-6|12
ASSLGEHRETQY
>TRBJ2-2|TRBV2|11
ASSELELGELF
>TRBJ2-3|TRBV9|11
ASSVRETDTQY
>TRBJ2-1|TRBV2|9
ASSGYNEQF
>TRBJ1-5|TRBV6-5|9
ASRENQPQH
>TRBJ1-2|TRBV20-1|9
SADPNYGYT
>TRBJ1-1|TRBV5-1|14
ASSSELTGERTEAF
>TRBJ1-1|TRBV2|12
ASSEYGAGTEAF
>TRBJ2-5|TRBV2|14
ASSLRTGGVKETQY
>TRBJ2-7|TRBV29-1|12
SVERLAGGNEQY
>TRBJ2-5|TRBV5-4|11
ASSPVGQETQY
>TRBJ2-4|TRBV5-6|17
ASRARSRVRNGAKNIQY
>TRBJ1-1|TRBV30|9
ACRGNTEAF
>TRBJ1-5|TRBV9|14
ASSVGPGGNNQPQH
>TRBJ2-4|TRBV11-2|11
ASSSGGHLIQY
>TRBJ2-7|TRBV7-6|13
ASSSYGGAKAEQY
>TRBJ1-2|TRBV10-3|11
AISEGQGDGYT
>TRBJ1-1|TRBV6-5|11
ASGKTGRTEAF
>TRBJ1-6|TRBV14|16
ASSQGSTGSSYNSPLH
>TRBJ1-1|TRBV7-8|12
ASSHRDSAAEAF
>TRBJ2-3|TRBV13|10
ASSRASDTQY
>TRBJ2-5|TRBV7-9|10
ASSLNQETQY